This TCR beta chain was sequenced for a study of beta chain features in type 1 diabetes (dated by TCRdb to the late 2010s). With regard to the full study: Patients and healthy donors did not differ in mean age, gender distribution, total cell number or subset yield. A total of 107,917,701 sorted cells were examined across all samples, and the number of cells per subset was strongly correlated with RNA yield. In the study, TCRB repertoires of sorted circulating CD4+ T cell subsets from recently diagnosed type 1 diabetes patients were compared with those of matched healthy donors. Regulatory and stem cell-like memory subsets were obtained from only 8 patients and about 8 healthy donors, while naive and central memory subsets were obtained from all 28 donors.

Each donor gave one peripheral blood draw, averaging approximately 0.12 L, which was collected into heparinised tubes. A BD FACSAria II was used to sort naive, central memory, regulatory and stem cell-like memory CD4+ T cells with a panel that included CD45RO, CCR7, CD25, CD127, CD95 and CD27. All sorted populations exceeded 95% purity. PBMCs were isolated immediately by Lymphoprep density gradient centrifugation and stained directly without culture. So that batch effects would be minimized, each experiment stained and sorted samples in pairs, pairing one healthy donor with one patient. There are 12 amino acids in the CDR3, from cysteine to phenylalanine inclusive. Only CDR3 DNA is held: 36 bases, read in frame from base 1. V is cut by 1 base and J by 13 bases, and the space between the germline ends is 11 bases. Looking up the germline V gene yields CDR1 SGHDN and CDR2 FVKESK. Points the paper makes about the study in general: Fewer insertions and more nucleotide deletions at VDJ recombination sites were observed in patients with type 1 diabetes, implying thymic rearrangement abnormalities. Because the HLA sub-analyses included only small numbers of individuals, any influence of HLA type on TCRB rearrangement was left unresolved. A moderate but significant shortening of TCRB CDR3 length was observed in type 1 diabetes patients in all four CD4+ subsets. Shorter templates might be favored by PCR, yet because patient and control samples were amplified and corrected together, any such skew would affect both groups equally. Naive, central memory and regulatory TCRB repertoires appeared to be more similar among patients than among healthy donors. Because cDNA rather than genomic DNA was sequenced, highly expressing activated cells could have been over-represented, although no difference in activation and CD3 levels was found between groups.

The entire isolated RNA was reverse transcribed using the High Capacity cDNA Reverse Transcription Kit, and thus expressed TCRB transcripts were sequenced. Deep immunoSEQ sequencing was performed on naive, central memory and regulatory T cell samples, with an average of roughly 4 million total reads per sample. Sorted cells were lysed in RLT buffer and RNA was extracted with DNase-treated RNeasy Micro or Mini kits, depending on cell number. Each cell subset was processed separately to prevent cross-contamination, with patient and healthy donor samples processed together. Using the immunoSEQ multiplex PCR, TCRB sequences were amplified from cDNA into 87-bp fragments spanning the CDR3 region. Amplicons were sequenced on the Illumina HiSeq platform. As for the authors' bioinformatics: PCR bias was corrected computationally using synthetic template baselines, and reads within Hamming distance 2 were collapsed, with unmergeable singletons discarded. Reads were aligned against IMGT so that V, D and J genes, CDR3 length and insertions or deletions at six rearrangement sites could be assigned. Within each subset, clonotype counts were normalized to sorted cell number, after which true diversity and Gini coefficients were computed with the tcR R package. The overlap coefficient, calculated on TCRB nucleotide sequences, was used to measure repertoire sharing. Sourced from immuneACCESS, this table was stored by TCRdb with only in-frame sequences that have V and J called. A share of the clones is absent; for the studies checked, an unresolved V gene accounts for under half, and the remainder has no known explanation. V, J and clone size derive from that table, while D and trimming were established from the DNA sequence. Counted in this sample were 400,000 or so clones; around 9.6% of them appeared once. Over 0.45% of the sample is in the top ten clones.

This clone was detected ten times or more. The specificity of this receptor is unknown. The input lacks base qualities; no much larger clone sits a single base away. The receptor was derived from a man aged 25-45 years with type 1 diabetes. The sequenced sample consisted of central memory CD4+ T cells from blood. The rearranged segments are TRBV14 and TRBJ2-1; a tentative D match to TRBD2 spans 5 bases. CDR3 sequence: CASSQGRAEQFF. The DNA is TGTGCCAGCAGCCAAGGGCGGGCGGAACAGTTCTTC.